This TCR beta chain was profiled in a study of neoadjuvant nivolumab and ipilimumab in lung cancer. J was trimmed by 1 base and V by 0 bases; bases with no gene match: 3. Germline CDR1 reads ENHRY; CDR2 reads SYGVKD. The CDR3 consists of 16 residues. Study-wide points: Compared with tumor-adjacent uninvolved lung, resected tumors showed greater richness and clonality. TCR sequencing covered a small number of samples. TCR clonality did not significantly correlate with pathologic tumor regression.

The table came from immunoSEQ multiplex PCR; TCRdb's copy has only in-frame clones and leaves some out. Altogether approximately 6,300 clones are present, less than 70% being singletons, with the ten largest covering roughly 15%. In its sample, this clone was seen a few times. Antigen unknown. This specimen was tumor tissue, taken after neoadjuvant nivolumab, alone or with ipilimumab, at or shortly before surgery. The TCR comes from an adult with non-small cell lung cancer. The rearrangement links TRBV10-3 to TRBJ2-1, with 7 bases that match TRBD2. CDR3 nucleotide sequence: TGTGCCATCAGTGAGTCGGGGGGGGGTTCCTACAATGAGCAGTTCTTC. Translation gives CAISESGGGSYNEQFF.